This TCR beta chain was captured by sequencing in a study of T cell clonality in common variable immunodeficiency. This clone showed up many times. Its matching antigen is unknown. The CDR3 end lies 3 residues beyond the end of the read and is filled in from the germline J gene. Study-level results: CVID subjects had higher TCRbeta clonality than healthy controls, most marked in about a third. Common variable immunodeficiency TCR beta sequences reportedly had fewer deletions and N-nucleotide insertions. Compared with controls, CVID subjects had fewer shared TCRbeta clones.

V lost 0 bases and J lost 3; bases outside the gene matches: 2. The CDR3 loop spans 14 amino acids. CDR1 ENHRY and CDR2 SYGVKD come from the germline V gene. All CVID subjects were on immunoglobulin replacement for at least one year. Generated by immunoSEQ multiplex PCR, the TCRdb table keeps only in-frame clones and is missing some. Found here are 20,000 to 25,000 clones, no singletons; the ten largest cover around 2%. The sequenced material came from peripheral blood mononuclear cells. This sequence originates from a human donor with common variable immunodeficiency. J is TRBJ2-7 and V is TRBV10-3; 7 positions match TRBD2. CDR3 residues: CAISESASGYEQYF. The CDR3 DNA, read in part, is TGTGCCATCAGTGAGTCGGCTAGCGGCTACGAG.